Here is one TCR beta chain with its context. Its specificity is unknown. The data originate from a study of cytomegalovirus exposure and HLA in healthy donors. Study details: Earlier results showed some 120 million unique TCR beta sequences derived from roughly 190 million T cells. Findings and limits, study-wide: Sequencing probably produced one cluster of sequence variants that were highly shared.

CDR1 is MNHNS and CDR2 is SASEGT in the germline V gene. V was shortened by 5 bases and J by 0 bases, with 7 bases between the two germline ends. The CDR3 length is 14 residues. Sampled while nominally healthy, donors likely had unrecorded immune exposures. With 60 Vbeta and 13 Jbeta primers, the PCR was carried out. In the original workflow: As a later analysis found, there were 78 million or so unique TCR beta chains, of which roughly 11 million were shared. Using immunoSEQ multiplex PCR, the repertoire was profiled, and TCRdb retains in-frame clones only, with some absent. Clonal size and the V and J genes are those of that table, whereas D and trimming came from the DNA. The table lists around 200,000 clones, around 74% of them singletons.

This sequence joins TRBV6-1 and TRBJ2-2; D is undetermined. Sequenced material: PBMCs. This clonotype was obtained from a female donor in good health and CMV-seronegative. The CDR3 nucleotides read TGTGCCAGCAGTCCTATAGCGAACACCGGGGAGCTGTTTTTT. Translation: CASSPIANTGELFF.